Below, 22 T cell receptor beta chains from the same sample are listed, as sequenced in a study of cytomegalovirus exposure and HLA in healthy donors. Generated by immunoSEQ multiplex PCR, the TCRdb table keeps only in-frame clones and is missing some. The table records roughly 140,000 clones, 85% to 90% of them present only once. Sequencing was performed on PBMCs. Receptors were obtained from a woman between 18 and 29 years old in good health and CMV-seropositive.

Written as DNA, the CDR3 is TGTGCCACCAGCAGCCCCGGGCTAGGACTTGACGAGCAGTACTTC. This gives the protein CATSSPGLGLDEQYF. The V gene is TRBV15, the J gene TRBJ2-7, with a possible D match to TRBD2 (5 bases). Germline V gene data show CDR1 as LNHNV and CDR2 as YYDKDF (reference sequence). CDR3 length equals 15 residues. The ends were cut back, 3 bases at V and 5 bases at J, with 17 bases in the middle.

This chain uses TRBV10-1 with TRBJ2-1; 13 bases fit TRBD2. This CDR3 has 16 residues. The V gene end was trimmed by 0 bases and the J gene end by 8 bases; junction bases not matched to a gene: 4. Germline assignment: CDR1 WNHNN and CDR2 SYGVQD (reference sequence). CDR3 nucleotide sequence: TGCGCCAGCAGTGAGTCAGGACTAGCGGGAGACTATGAGCAGTTCTTC. This encodes CASSESGLAGDYEQFF.

The V call is TRBV6-1, the J call TRBJ1-3; D not certain. The CDR3 is 19 residues long. Trimming took off 0 bases at V and 1 base at J, with 19 bases between the two ends. Germline lookup yields CDR1 MNHNS and CDR2 SASEGT. The CDR3 is CASSEALWSSEISGNTIYF. The DNA for the CDR3 is TGTGCCAGCAGTGAAGCTTTGTGGTCGAGTGAAATATCTGGAAACACCATATATTTT.

The chain uses TRBV10-2 and TRBJ1-5; a weak D match, TRBD1 (5 bases). This CDR3 has 14 amino acids. Germline V lookup: CDR1 WSHSY, CDR2 SAAADI. V was trimmed by 1 base and J by 6 bases, leaving 10 bases between them. CDR3 coding DNA: TGCGCCAGCAGTGAGTGGGGGGGAGGTCAGCCCCAGCATTTT. The encoded protein is CASSEWGGGQPQHF.

The V gene is TRBV30, the J gene TRBJ1-2, with D possibly TRBD1 on 5 matching bases. This CDR3 spans 15 amino acids. Germline-derived CDR1 and CDR2 are GTSNPN and SVGIG (reference sequence). The V and J ends lost 5 bases and 1 base respectively, with 17 bases between them. The CDR3 nucleotides read TGTGCCTGGCGGGGGGATGGGGTGGGTAACTATGGCTACACCTTC. Amino acids: CAWRGDGVGNYGYTF.

The chain links TRBV5-4 to TRBJ2-1; D is perhaps TRBD1 (11 bases). The CDR3 extends over 18 amino acids. CDR1 and CDR2 (germline): SGHNT, YYREEE (reference sequence). V was clipped by 4 bases and J by 5 bases, with 25 bases between them. This chain's CDR3 is CASSTGTGGGLADNEQFF. The DNA of the CDR3 is TGTGCCAGCAGCACCGGGACAGGGGGTGGACTAGCGGACAATGAGCAGTTCTTC.

In this sample, this clone turned up once. The rearrangement joins TRBV7-2 to TRBJ1-4; D remains ambiguous. The germline V gene has CDR1 SGHTA and CDR2 FQGNSA. Trimming took off 5 bases at V and 4 bases at J, with 5 bases between the two ends. The CDR3 extends over 12 amino acids. In DNA, the CDR3 is TGTGCCAGCAGCCGTCTTAATGAAAAACTGTTTTTT. This gives the protein CASSRLNEKLFF.

This sequence joins TRBV12-5 and TRBJ2-5, with 8 bases that match TRBD1. The trim removed 6 bases at V and 5 bases at J, leaving 11 bases unmatched. The CDR3 covers 15 residues. Germline CDR1 and CDR2: LGHNT and FRNRAP. CDR3 nucleotide sequence: TGTGCTAGTGGCTGGACTCCGGGACAGGAGGAGACCCAGTACTTC. Its translation is CASGWTPGQEETQYF. The full variable domain, its missing parts supplied by reference TRBV12-5 and TRBJ2-5, is DARVTQTPRHKVTEMGQEVTMRCQPILGHNTVFWYRQTMMQGLELLAYFRNRAPLDDSGMPKDRFSAEMPDATLATLKIQPSEPRDSAVYFCASGWTPGQEETQYFGPGTRLLVL.

This chain links TRBV7-6 with TRBJ1-4, with 9 positions matching TRBD1. Per germline, CDR1 SGHVS and CDR2 FNYEAQ. After removal of 4 bases from V and 7 bases from J, the junction contained 7 bases not matched to a gene. The CDR3 loop spans 15 amino acids. This CDR3 reads CASSSLDRGGEKLFF. The CDR3 bases are TGTGCCAGCAGCTCACTGGACAGGGGTGGTGAAAAACTGTTTTTT.

This clone has only one observation. The rearrangement joins TRBV6-1 to TRBJ2-7, with no clear D. This CDR3 has 11 amino acids. CDR1 is MNHNS and CDR2 is SASEGT in the germline V gene. V was pared by 3 bases and J by 3 bases, with 3 bases between. This CDR3 reads CASSDYYEQYF. The CDR3, as DNA: TGTGCCAGCAGTGACTACTACGAGCAGTACTTC.

This clone appeared once. The chain is built from TRBV9 and TRBJ1-1; maybe TRBD1 (6 bases). The CDR3 has 15 amino acids. Germline V lookup: CDR1 SGDLS, CDR2 YYNGEE. Trimming removed 0 bases from V and 4 bases from J, with 13 bases in between. The CDR3 coding sequence is TGTGCCAGCAGCGTAGGCGGGGGGCGTGGCACTGAAGCTTTCTTT. It is translated as CASSVGGGRGTEAFF.

The chain joins TRBV28 to TRBJ2-7; 11 bases agree with TRBD2. The CDR3 extends over 17 amino acids. With 6 bases clipped from V and 0 bases from J, the junction kept 10 bases outside the gene matches. Germline CDR1 is MDHEN and CDR2 is SYDVKM. DNA of the CDR3: TGTGCCAGCAGACCGAGGACTAGCGGGCCTACCTCCTACGAGCAGTACTTC. This gives the protein CASRPRTSGPTSYEQYF. The full variable domain, its missing parts supplied by reference TRBV28 and TRBJ2-7, is DVKVTQSSRYLVKRTGEKVFLECVQDMDHENMFWYRQDPGLGLRLIYFSYDVKMKEKGDIPEGYSVSREKKERFSLILESASTNQTSMYLCASRPRTSGPTSYEQYFGPGTRLTVT.

The V and J genes are TRBV4-2 and TRBJ2-1; 7 nucleotides align to TRBD1. Germline CDR1 reads LGHNA; CDR2 reads YNFKEQ. Losses at the gene ends were 4 bases for V and 8 bases for J; bases not matched to a gene: 5. This CDR3 contains 13 residues. CDR3 in DNA: TGTGCCAGCAGCCGCCGACAGGGCTATGAGCAGTTCTTC. It translates to CASSRRQGYEQFF.

The chain combines TRBV9 with TRBJ2-7, with no clear D. Trimming removed 0 bases from V and 8 bases from J, with 9 bases in between. The CDR3 runs 12 residues. CDR1 SGDLS and CDR2 YYNGEE come from the germline V gene. CDR3 nucleotides: TGTGCCAGCAGCGTAGTAGGAGAGAAGCAGTACTTC. This gives the protein CASSVVGEKQYF.

CDR3: CASSSSGRALETQYF. In DNA form, the CDR3 reads TGTGCCAGCAGTTCTAGCGGGAGGGCCCTCGAGACCCAGTACTTC. The chain recombines TRBV28 with TRBJ2-5; 12 nucleotides match TRBD2. Trimming cost V 4 bases and J 5 bases; bases outside gene matches: 5. CDR3 length: 15 amino acids. Germline V lookup: CDR1 MDHEN, CDR2 SYDVKM.

This chain links TRBV4-3 with TRBJ2-2; D is undetermined. CDR1 is LGHNA, CDR2 YSLEER, per germline. Trimming took off 3 bases at V and 4 bases at J, with 12 bases between the two ends. This CDR3 has 15 amino acids. CDR3 region: CASSHDGSVTGELFF. In DNA, the CDR3 is TGCGCCAGCAGCCATGACGGGTCGGTCACCGGGGAGCTGTTTTTT.

The J gene is TRBJ1-2, the V gene TRBV11-3, with TRBD1 matching over 11 bases. The CDR3 loop spans 14 amino acids. The germline gives CDR1 SGHNT, CDR2 YENEEA. After removal of 5 bases from V and 9 bases from J, the junction contained 8 bases not matched to a gene. The CDR3 is CASSPGQGAPRYTF. For the CDR3, the DNA is TGTGCCAGCAGCCCCGGACAGGGGGCGCCCCGCTACACCTTC.

This rearrangement joins TRBV28 to TRBJ1-5; weak D call: TRBD1 (5 bases). This CDR3 spans 12 amino acids. Germline V gives CDR1 MDHEN, CDR2 SYDVKM. Trimming cost V 7 bases and J 9 bases, with 13 bases left between them. In DNA, the CDR3 is TGTGCCAGCACCCAGGGTTCGCGGCCCCAGCATTTT. As protein: CASTQGSRPQHF.

The genes are TRBV6-4 and TRBJ2-7, with a tentative D call TRBD2 (5 bases). Germline CDR1 is MRHNA and CDR2 is SNTAGT. CDR3 length: 13 residues. The germline V and J ends were trimmed by 7 bases and 3 bases, with 13 bases remaining between them. The CDR3 here is CASKERRNYEQYF. In DNA form, the CDR3 reads TGTGCCAGCAAGGAGCGGAGAAACTACGAGCAGTACTTC.

This chain links TRBV7-7 with TRBJ2-7; possibly TRBD2 for D (5 bases). Germline V lookup: CDR1 SSHAT, CDR2 FNYEAQ (reference sequence). There are 15 residues in the CDR3. V was clipped by 4 bases and J by 3 bases, with 16 bases between them. Here the CDR3 DNA reads TGTGCCAGCAGCTCCCGACCGGGATCTCTCTACGAGCAGTACTTC. As protein: CASSSRPGSLYEQYF.

CDR3 coding DNA: TGTGCCTGGAGTGAGGGAGGTCGTGATTACTACACCTTC. Amino acid sequence: CAWSEGGRDYYTF. V usage is TRBV30 and J usage is TRBJ1-2, with D hard to call. The CDR3 is made up of 13 amino acids. Trimming stripped 1 base from V and 10 bases from J, with 16 bases between. The germline V gene encodes CDR1 GTSNPN and CDR2 SVGIG (reference sequence).

The rearrangement joins TRBV30 to TRBJ2-3; 10 bases are shared with TRBD1. The CDR3 spans 15 residues. The J segment lost 4 bases and the V segment lost 1 base, leaving 5 bases of the junction unmatched. CDR1 is GTSNPN and CDR2 is SVGIG in the germline V gene (reference sequence). The CDR3 DNA sequence: TGTGCCTGGAGTGCGGACAGGGGGTCGGCAGATACGCAGTATTTT. Its protein is CAWSADRGSADTQYF.